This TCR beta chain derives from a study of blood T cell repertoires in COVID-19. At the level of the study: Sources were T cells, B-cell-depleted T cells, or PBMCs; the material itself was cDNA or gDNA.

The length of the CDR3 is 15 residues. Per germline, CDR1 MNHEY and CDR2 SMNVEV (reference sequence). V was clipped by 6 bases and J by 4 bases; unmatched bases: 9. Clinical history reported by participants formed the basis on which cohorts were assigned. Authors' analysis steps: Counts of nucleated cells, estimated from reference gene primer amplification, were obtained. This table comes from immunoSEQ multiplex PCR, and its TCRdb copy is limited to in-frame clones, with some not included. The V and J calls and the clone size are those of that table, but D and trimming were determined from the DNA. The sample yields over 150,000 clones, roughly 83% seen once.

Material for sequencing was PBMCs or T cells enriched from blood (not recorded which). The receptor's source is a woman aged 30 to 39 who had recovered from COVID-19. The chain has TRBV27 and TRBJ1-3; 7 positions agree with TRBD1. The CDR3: CASSLDRAGGNTIYF. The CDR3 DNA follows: TGTGCCAGCAGCCTTGACAGGGCCGGAGGAAACACCATATATTTT.